A selection of T cell receptor beta chains follows, all from one sample in a study of blood T cell repertoires in COVID-19. Profiling relied on immunoSEQ multiplex PCR, and the TCRdb table lists in-frame clones only, not all of them. This sample has roughly 120,000 clones, with 80% to 90% found just once. Sequenced material: peripheral blood. Receptor source: an elderly woman with active or convalescent COVID-19. The CDR3 runs from the conserved cysteine through the conserved F or W. The order of the fields is J gene, V gene, D gene, CDR3 protein, CDR3 DNA. D genes are given only for firm matches.

>TRBJ2-4|TRBV7-9|TRBD1
CASSSRRQGDIQYF
TGTGCCAGCAGCTCGCGGCGACAGGGTGACATTCAGTACTTC
>TRBJ1-2|TRBV28|-
CASSTGNYGYTF
TGTGCCAGCAGTACCGGGAACTATGGCTACACCTTC
>TRBJ2-7|TRBV6-1|TRBD2
CASSEGLAIYEQYF
TGTGCCAGCAGTGAGGGACTAGCGATCTACGAGCAGTACTTC
>TRBJ1-2|TRBV7-9|TRBD1
CASSGQGVGYTF
TGTGCCAGCAGCGGGCAGGGGGTTGGCTACACCTTC
>TRBJ1-5|TRBV28|-
CASSFPDRGQPQHF
TGTGCCAGCAGTTTCCCCGATCGGGGGCAGCCCCAGCATTTT
>TRBJ2-5|TRBV14|TRBD1
CASSQERGTVVETQYF
TGTGCCAGCAGCCAAGAGAGAGGGACAGTCGTGGAGACCCAGTACTTC
>TRBJ1-1|TRBV14|-
CASSQVGGNTEAFF
TGTGCCAGCAGCCAAGTCGGGGGAAACACTGAAGCTTTCTTT
>TRBJ2-7|TRBV6-5|TRBD1
CASVRQGYEQYF
TGTGCCAGCGTTCGACAGGGGTACGAGCAGTACTTC
>TRBJ1-1|TRBV9|-
CASSLTGNTEAFF
TGTGCCAGCAGCCTAACAGGGAACACTGAAGCTTTCTTT
>TRBJ2-1|TRBV12-2|-
CASRLTPPRLAGGDSYNEQFF
TGTGCAAGTCGCCTCACTCCCCCGCGACTAGCGGGAGGTGACTCCTACAATGAGCAGTTCTTC
>TRBJ1-6|TRBV5-1|TRBD1
CASSLDGTGRSPLHF
TGCGCCAGCAGCTTGGATGGGACAGGGCGTTCACCCCTCCACTTT
>TRBJ2-3|TRBV6-2/TRBV6-3|TRBD1
CASSLQTGSDTQYF
TGTGCCAGCAGTCTCCAGACAGGGTCGGATACGCAGTATTTT
>TRBJ2-7|TRBV6-5|TRBD1
CASSYASTGHEQYF
TGTGCCAGCAGTTACGCCTCGACAGGGCACGAGCAGTACTTC
>TRBJ2-5|TRBV4-1|TRBD2
CASSPGLAGVEETQYF
TGCGCCAGCAGCCCCGGACTAGCGGGAGTGGAAGAGACCCAGTACTTC